This T cell receptor beta chain was identified during a study of T cell repertoires in cytomegalovirus infection. About the study: CMV epitopes in the study were HLA-C-restricted (recently identified) and HLA-B-restricted (well studied). It can be stated that public TCR beta signatures indicated CMV infection as well as a matching HLA type. Whole-study findings and limits: HLA-C-restricted CMV clonotypes gave the most frequent clonotype in two of eight donors.

CDR1 and CDR2 from the germline V gene are SQVTM and ANQGSEA. The CDR3 is 17 residues long. Unmatched junction bases numbered 11, after V lost 3 bases and J lost 2 bases. As regards this clonotype: The antigen is not known.

TCRdb re-analysed the reads in MiXCR, keeping a single row per CDR3 protein. The data show around 70,000 distinct CDR3 sequences, 25% to 30% seen once. Sequencing was performed on CD8+ T cells from cultured PBMCs, taken from culture after CMV antigen stimulation. This TCR was recovered from a human donor in good health (CMV status not recorded). Some clones in this sample may be carry-over from other donors' samples. The chain recombines TRBV29-1 with TRBJ2-3; 10 nucleotides align to TRBD2. CDR3 nucleotide sequence: TGCAGCGTTGACTCACCCCTAGCGGGGGAATCCACAGATACGCAGTATTTT. This translates into CSVDSPLAGESTDTQYF.